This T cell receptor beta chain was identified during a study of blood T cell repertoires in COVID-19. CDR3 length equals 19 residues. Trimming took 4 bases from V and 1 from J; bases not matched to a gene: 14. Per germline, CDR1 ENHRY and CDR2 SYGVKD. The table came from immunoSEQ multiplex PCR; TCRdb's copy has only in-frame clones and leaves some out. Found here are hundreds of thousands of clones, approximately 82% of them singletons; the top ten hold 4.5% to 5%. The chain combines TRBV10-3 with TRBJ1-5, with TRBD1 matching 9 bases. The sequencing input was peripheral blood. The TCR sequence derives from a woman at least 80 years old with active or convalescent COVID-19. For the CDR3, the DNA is TGTGCCATCAGTGCCTCCGGGACAGGGATCTTTGGAAGCAATCAGCCCCAGCATTTT. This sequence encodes CAISASGTGIFGSNQPQHF.